Reported below is one TCR beta chain. Its antigen is not known. Profiling relied on immunoSEQ multiplex PCR, and the TCRdb table lists in-frame clones only, not all of them. The sample lists about 59,000 clones, around 87% seen once, with 0.37% in the top ten. The sample is drawn from a study of OX40 agonist ivuxolimab in advanced cancers. Background on the study: Each dose-escalation patient presented with hepatocellular carcinoma, melanoma, renal cell or head and neck cancer. Patients with prior anti-PD-1, anti-PD-L1 or anti-CTLA-4 therapy were eligible; 35% to 45% had some. The study's findings and limits: Low normalized T-cell clonal expansion also characterized some of the nonresponders.

Blood draws occurred at baseline, cycle 4 day 1, and cycle 7 day 1. This CDR3 has 14 amino acids. Germline V gene data show CDR1 as ENHRY and CDR2 as SYGVKD. V shed 6 bases and J 9 bases; nucleotides not matched to a gene: 10. The chain employs TRBV10-3 and TRBJ2-1; 8 bases map to TRBD2. This TCR was sampled from an adult with an advanced solid tumor such as melanoma, head and neck, liver or kidney cancer. Material: CD4+ or CD8+ T cells sorted from blood, obtained in a trial of the OX40 agonist ivuxolimab. The CDR3 DNA follows: TGTGCCATCAGAGGACTAGCTGATGTGGGTGAGCAGTTCTTC. Amino acid sequence: CAIRGLADVGEQFF.